This T cell receptor beta chain was obtained from a study of T cell clonality in common variable immunodeficiency. Germline V gene sequence: CDR1 SNHLY, CDR2 FYNNEI. V was clipped by 7 bases and J by 4 bases; unmatched bases: 9. This CDR3 contains 14 residues. This clone was observed a few times. The CDR3 end is not reached by the read, which stops 3 residues before it; the germline J gene fills it in. Produced via immunoSEQ multiplex PCR; TCRdb's table is partial and in-frame only. Recorded here are around 29,000 clones, none singletons. The chain is built from TRBV2 and TRBJ1-1, with TRBD1 matching 7 bases. Sequencing input: peripheral blood mononuclear cells. This receptor was identified in a person between 18 and 75 years old in good health. CDR3 DNA (partial): TGTGCCAGCAACGCGCTGGACAGGCGCACTGAA. It encodes CASNALDRRTE. The whole CDR3 reads CASNALDRRTEAFF.